This TCR beta chain was profiled in a study of cytomegalovirus exposure and HLA in healthy donors. The V end lost 0 bases, the J end lost 6 bases, and 7 bases lay between the germline ends. The CDR3 covers 12 residues. CDR1 is SGHRS, CDR2 YFSETQ, per germline. Healthy bone marrow donors made up the donors. Points from the study as a whole: Association with HLA alleles at 0.05 false discovery rate was found for approximately 18,000 TCR beta sequences in a later analysis. The classifier, whose performance was assessed in both the original and validation cohorts, reportedly diagnosed cytomegalovirus status with high specificity and sensitivity.

The PCR ran on 60 Vbeta and 13 Jbeta primers. Data came from immunoSEQ multiplex PCR; TCRdb stores just in-frame clones and leaves some out. This sample has 160,000 or so clones, with approximately 75% found just once. To note about this clone: As yet, its antigen is unknown.

Material for sequencing was PBMCs. This receptor was identified in a man in his fifties in good health and CMV-seropositive. The chain couples TRBV5-1 to TRBJ2-7; D may be TRBD1 (6 bases). CDR3 in DNA: TGCGCCAGCAGCTTGGTAGGGGGCGAGCAGTACTTC. This codes for CASSLVGGEQYF. The full variable domain, in which reference TRBV5-1 and TRBJ2-7 provide the parts outside the CDR3, is KAGVTQTPRYLIKTRGQQVTLSCSPISGHRSVSWYQQTPGQGLQFLFEYFSETQRNKGNFPGRFSGRQFSNSRSEMNVSTLELGDSALYLCASSLVGGEQYFGPGTRLTVT.